The 19 T cell receptor beta chains reported below all come from one sample, sequenced in a study of T cell responses to AZD1222 COVID-19 vaccine. TCRdb's table, derived via immunoSEQ multiplex PCR, lists solely in-frame clones and lacks some. The profile shows under 200,000 clones, roughly 88% of them singletons. The material was peripheral blood, obtained on day 0 of AZD1222 vaccination. The receptors come from an adult in good health.

J is TRBJ1-4 and V is TRBV4-3, with D hard to call. Germline lookup yields CDR1 LGHNA and CDR2 YSLEER. V was trimmed by 1 base and J by 0 bases, leaving 9 bases between them. The CDR3 has 16 residues. This CDR3 is CASSQGIATTNEKLFF. As DNA, the CDR3 is TGCGCCAGCAGCCAAGGCATTGCTACAACTAATGAAAAACTGTTTTTT.

This clone was observed a handful of times. V usage is TRBV9 and J usage is TRBJ1-5; perhaps TRBD1 as D (6 bases). V lost 4 bases to trimming and J lost 5 bases, with 7 bases between them. Germline V gives CDR1 SGDLS, CDR2 YYNGEE. CDR3 length equals 12 residues. The CDR3 loop is CASSPGDQPQHF. The CDR3 nucleotides read TGTGCCAGCAGCCCAGGGGATCAGCCCCAGCATTTT.

The V gene is TRBV7-3, the J gene TRBJ2-5; 9 positions match TRBD1. CDR3 length equals 13 residues. Germline V lookup: CDR1 SGHTA, CDR2 FQGTGA. V trimming: 3 bases; J trimming: 5 bases; junction bases outside the gene matches: 1. CDR3 sequence reads: CASSLDRGETQYF. The CDR3 DNA sequence: TGTGCCAGCAGCTTGGACAGGGGTGAGACCCAGTACTTC.

The chain couples TRBV28 to TRBJ2-5, with 12 bases that match TRBD2. V dropped 5 bases and J dropped 1; count of bases not matched to a gene: 2. This CDR3 contains 15 residues. Germline V gene sequence: CDR1 MDHEN, CDR2 SYDVKM. In DNA form, the CDR3 reads TGTGCCAGCAGTCGGACTAGCGGGATCCAAGAGACCCAGTACTTC. Translating it yields CASSRTSGIQETQYF.

The chain recombines TRBV2 with TRBJ2-5, with D unresolved. Trimming pared 7 bases from V and 1 base from J, leaving 13 bases between. CDR3 length equals 14 residues. CDR1 and CDR2 (germline): SNHLY, FYNNEI. CDR3 loop: CASNILLSQETQYF. CDR3 nucleotide sequence: TGTGCCAGCAACATACTCCTTTCCCAAGAGACCCAGTACTTC.

The rearrangement links TRBV18 to TRBJ2-3; 7 nucleotides agree with TRBD2. CDR1 is KGHSH and CDR2 is LQKENI in the germline V gene. CDR3 length: 16 amino acids. With V trimmed by 3 bases and J by 5 bases, 11 bases remained unmatched. The DNA for the CDR3 is TGTGCCAGCTCACCGTTGCGCGGGAGTGAGGGAGATACGCAGTATTTT. It encodes CASSPLRGSEGDTQYF.

The V and J genes are TRBV5-4 and TRBJ1-5, with TRBD1 matching over 7 bases. The CDR3 length is 15 residues. V lost 0 bases, J lost 6 bases, and 6 bases stayed unmatched. Germline V lookup: CDR1 SGHNT, CDR2 YYREEE (reference sequence). Written as DNA, the CDR3 is TGTGCCAGCAGCTTGGACCAGGGGGTTGGTCAGCCCCAGCATTTT. Its translation is CASSLDQGVGQPQHF. Filled out from reference TRBV5-4 and TRBJ1-5, the complete variable domain reads ETGVTQSPTHLIKTRGQQVTLRCSSQSGHNTVSWYQQALGQGPQFIFQYYREEENGRGNFPPRFSGLQFPNYSSELNVNALELDDSALYLCASSLDQGVGQPQHFGDGTRLSIL.

J is TRBJ1-1 and V is TRBV19; no firm D call. V lost 3 bases, J lost 7 bases, and 12 bases lay in between. The germline V gene has CDR1 LNHDA and CDR2 SQIVND (reference sequence). This CDR3 contains 13 residues. CDR3 DNA: TGTGCCAGTAGTATCCGGCGGAGCCTTGAAGCTTTCTTT. As protein: CASSIRRSLEAFF.

This clone was observed once. This chain links TRBV18 with TRBJ2-5; D tentatively fits TRBD1 or TRBD2 (5 bases each). V lost 8 bases and J lost 1, with 11 bases in between. The CDR3 runs to 13 residues. CDR1 and CDR2 from the germline V gene are KGHSH and LQKENI. CDR3 sequence (DNA): TGTGCCAGCATGCCAGGGACCCAAGAGACCCAGTACTTC. Amino acids: CASMPGTQETQYF.

The chain combines TRBV5-4 with TRBJ1-6; TRBD1 matches at 11 bases. Germline V gene data show CDR1 as SGHNT and CDR2 as YYREEE (reference sequence). The CDR3 consists of 14 residues. J lost 8 bases, V lost 4 bases, and 2 bases had no gene match. CDR3 sequence: CASSQGQGDSPLHF. In DNA, the CDR3 is TGTGCCAGCAGCCAGGGACAGGGGGATTCACCCCTCCACTTT.

The rearrangement joins TRBV2 to TRBJ1-5, with D possibly matching TRBD1 (6 bases). CDR3 length equals 16 residues. Per germline, CDR1 SNHLY and CDR2 FYNNEI. V was cut by 3 bases and J by 7 bases, with 19 bases left in between. CDR3 bases: TGTGCCAGCAGTGATCCGGAGGGGGGAACTGGACAGCCCCAGCATTTT. It translates to CASSDPEGGTGQPQHF.

This clone came up once. This chain connects TRBV5-1 to TRBJ2-7; 7 nucleotides agree with TRBD2. V shed 4 bases and J 6 bases; nucleotides not matched to a gene: 4. Germline CDR1 reads SGHRS; CDR2 reads YFSETQ. The CDR3 spans 12 residues. CDR3 sequence (DNA): TGCGCCAGCAGCCCGACGGGGGGCGAGCAGTACTTC. Translating it yields CASSPTGGEQYF.

J is TRBJ1-2 and V is TRBV13, with D possibly matching TRBD1 (6 bases). This CDR3 contains 15 residues. V was trimmed by 5 bases and J by 5 bases, leaving 18 bases between them. Germline loops: CDR1 PRHDT, CDR2 FYEKMQ (reference sequence). The CDR3 spells CASSERQDLRYGYTF. CDR3 sequence (DNA): TGTGCCAGCAGCGAGCGACAGGACCTTCGATATGGCTACACCTTC.

The rearrangement uses TRBV5-6 and TRBJ1-6, with 8 bases fitting TRBD1. CDR3 size: 15 residues. The V gene's germline CDR1 is SGHDT and CDR2 YYEEEE. Trimming removed 1 base from V and 8 bases from J; junction bases left unmatched: 5. CDR3 sequence (DNA): TGTGCCAGCAGCTTGCCAGGGGGCATTGATTCACCCCTCCACTTT. Translation gives CASSLPGGIDSPLHF.

The chain recombines TRBV19 with TRBJ1-5, with 12 positions matching TRBD1. Germline V CDR1 and CDR2: LNHDA, SQIVND (reference sequence). The CDR3 is 15 residues long. The ends lost 6 bases at V and 4 bases at J; junction bases unmatched: 4. The CDR3 coding sequence is TGTGCCAGTAGGGAGGGACAGGGGGCGAATCAGCCCCAGCATTTT. This encodes CASREGQGANQPQHF.

The gene calls are TRBV27 and TRBJ1-2; weak D call: TRBD1 (5 bases). Per germline, CDR1 MNHEY and CDR2 SMNVEV (reference sequence). Trimming left V 0 bases short and J 4 bases short, with 15 bases between. CDR3 length: 16 residues. Here the CDR3 reads CASSLSGILGTYGYTF. The CDR3 nucleotides read TGTGCCAGCAGTTTATCGGGCATCTTGGGGACCTATGGCTACACCTTC.

This chain connects TRBV6-5 to TRBJ2-1; no firm D call. CDR1 and CDR2 (germline): MNHEY, SVGAGI. This CDR3 region has 13 residues. Trimming pared 2 bases from V and 6 bases from J, leaving 8 bases between. The CDR3 bases are TGTGCCAGCAGTTACGCGACGAGCAATGAGCAGTTCTTC. Protein: CASSYATSNEQFF.

This chain connects TRBV6-5 to TRBJ1-3; D not certain. Deletions cut 2 bases from V and 3 bases from J, with 8 bases between. CDR1 is MNHEY and CDR2 is SVGAGI in the germline V gene. The CDR3 extends over 14 amino acids. DNA for the CDR3: TGTGCCAGCAGTTACCGCGCGGTTGGAAACACCATATATTTT. This translates into CASSYRAVGNTIYF.

V usage is TRBV11-3 and J usage is TRBJ2-1; no definite D call. There are 14 residues in the CDR3. CDR1 is SGHNT and CDR2 is YENEEA in the germline V gene. V lost 3 bases, J lost 3 bases, and 9 bases lay in between. CDR3 loop: CASSLRGRYNEQFF. The CDR3, as DNA: TGTGCCAGCAGCTTGCGCGGCCGCTACAATGAGCAGTTCTTC. Drawing the rest from reference TRBV11-3 and TRBJ2-1, the complete variable domain is EAGVVQSPRYKIIEKKQPVAFWCNPISGHNTLYWYLQNLGQGPELLIRYENEEAVDDSQLPKDRFSAERLKGVDSTLKIQPAELGDSAVYLCASSLRGRYNEQFFGPGTRLTVL.